This TCR beta chain was captured in a study of T cells in Graves' hyperthyroidism and ophthalmopathy. Regarding the study as a whole: Patients with ophthalmopathy were separated from those with stable hyperthyroidism by a 13 V-J model. Most clonotypes that expanded in the thyroid above 0.001 also showed up in blood.

V dropped 0 bases and J dropped 3 bases, with 10 bases sitting between them. Germline loops: CDR1 SGHRS, CDR2 YFSETQ. This CDR3 is built from 14 residues. This clonotype was observed many times. As yet, its antigen is unknown. What was amplified from RNA transcripts were TCR beta CDR3 regions. First-round RT-PCR targeting the TCR CDR3 was performed with the HTBI primer set. TCRdb called the multiplex PCR reads again in MiXCR, with one record for every CDR3 protein. The sample contains 550,000 to 650,000 distinct CDR3 sequences, 12% to 15% of which appear only once. The chain combines TRBV5-1 with TRBJ2-7; the D gene is possibly TRBD2 (5 bases). This clonotype was sampled from a woman aged 40 to 50 with Graves' hyperthyroidism. The sequenced sample was blood. This CDR3 is CASSLDGGYYEQYF. The CDR3 DNA is TGCGCCAGCAGCTTGGACGGCGGGTACTACGAGCAGTACTTC.